This T cell receptor (beta chain) was obtained from a study of CD8 T cell repertoires and HIV-1 epitope variants. A word on this clone: Its specificity is unknown.

Libraries were prepared by immunoSEQ multiplex PCR; TCRdb keeps only in-frame clonotypes and omits some of them. The table records about 2,600 clones, less than 75% of them present only once. CDR3 length equals 19 residues. Trimming took 4 bases from V and 2 from J; bases not matched to a gene: 13. CDR1 is MDHEN, CDR2 SYDVKM, per germline. This chain connects TRBV28 to TRBJ2-3; TRBD2 matches at 12 bases. The sequenced sample consisted of cultured CD8+ T cells derived from PBMCs. This receptor was identified in a male donor with HIV. CDR3 residues: CASSSSTSGGLYLTDTQYF. As DNA, the CDR3 is TGTGCCAGCAGTTCCTCGACTAGCGGGGGCCTCTACCTCACAGATACGCAGTATTTT. Using reference TRBV28 and TRBJ2-3 for the parts outside the CDR3, the full variable domain is DVKVTQSSRYLVKRTGEKVFLECVQDMDHENMFWYRQDPGLGLRLIYFSYDVKMKEKGDIPEGYSVSREKKERFSLILESASTNQTSMYLCASSSSTSGGLYLTDTQYFGPGTRLTVL.